This section outlines one T cell receptor (beta chain) sequence together with its context. Its cognate antigen is unknown. V lost 2 bases, J lost 8 bases, and 15 bases lay in between. This CDR3 comprises 14 residues. The germline V gene has CDR1 LNHDA and CDR2 SQIVND (reference sequence). This sample stems from a study of cytomegalovirus exposure and HLA in healthy donors. Study outcomes and limitations: V- and J-gene trimming in TCR beta was tied to a missense DCLRE1C variant by an analysis performed later. Available immune exposure information covered CMV serostatus only. Sequences of the TCR beta chain were said to predict the HLA-A and HLA-B alleles of most subjects accurately.

The PCR made use of 60 Vbeta and 13 Jbeta primers. The repertoire was sequenced with immunoSEQ multiplex PCR; TCRdb's copy has only in-frame clones and lacks some. The sample shows about 160,000 clones, more than 70% of them seen only once. Sequenced input: PBMCs. V is TRBV19 and J is TRBJ1-2; the D is unclear. The TCR comes from a male donor in good health and CMV-seropositive. CDR3 DNA sequence: TGTGCCAGTAGTATACATACGGGGTTTGACGGCTACACCTTC. It codes for CASSIHTGFDGYTF.